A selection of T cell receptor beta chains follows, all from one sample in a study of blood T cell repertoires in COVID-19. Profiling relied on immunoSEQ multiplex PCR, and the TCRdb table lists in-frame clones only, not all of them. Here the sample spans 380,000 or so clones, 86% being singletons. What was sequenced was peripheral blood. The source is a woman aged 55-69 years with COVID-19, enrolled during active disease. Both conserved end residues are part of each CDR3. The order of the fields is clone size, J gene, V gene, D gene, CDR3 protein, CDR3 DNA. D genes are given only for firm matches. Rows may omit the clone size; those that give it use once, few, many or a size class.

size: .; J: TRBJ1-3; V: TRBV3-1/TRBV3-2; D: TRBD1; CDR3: CASSETGASGNTIYF; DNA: TGTGCCAGCAGCGAGACAGGGGCCTCTGGAAACACCATATATTTT
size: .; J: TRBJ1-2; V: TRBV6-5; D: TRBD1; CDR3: CASSYSGTGNYGYTF; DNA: TGTGCCAGCAGTTACTCGGGGACAGGGAACTATGGCTACACCTTC
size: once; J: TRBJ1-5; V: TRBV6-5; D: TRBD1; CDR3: CASSQTGSYQPQHF; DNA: TGTGCCAGCAGCCAGACAGGGAGCTATCAGCCCCAGCATTTT
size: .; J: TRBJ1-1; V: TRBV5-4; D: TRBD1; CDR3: CASSETGGYTEAFF; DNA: TGTGCCAGCAGCGAGACAGGGGGCTACACTGAAGCTTTCTTT
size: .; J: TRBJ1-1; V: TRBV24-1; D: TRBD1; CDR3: CATSEPGTGNAFF; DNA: TGTGCCACCAGTGAACCGGGGACAGGGAATGCTTTCTTT
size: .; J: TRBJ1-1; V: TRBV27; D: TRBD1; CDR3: CASSGGQVRIGNTEAFF; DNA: TGTGCCAGCAGTGGGGGACAGGTGAGAATTGGGAACACTGAAGCTTTCTTT
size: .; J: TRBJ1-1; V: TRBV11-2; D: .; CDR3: CASSLARGAEAFF; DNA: TGTGCCAGCAGCTTAGCGCGGGGGGCTGAAGCTTTCTTT
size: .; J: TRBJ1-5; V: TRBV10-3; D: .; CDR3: CAISESGAGHQPQHF; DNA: TGTGCCATCAGTGAGTCGGGGGCAGGGCACCAGCCCCAGCATTTT
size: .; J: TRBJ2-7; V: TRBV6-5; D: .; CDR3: CASNFADYEQYF; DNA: TGTGCCAGCAATTTTGCAGACTACGAGCAGTACTTC
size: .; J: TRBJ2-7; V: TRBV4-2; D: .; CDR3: CASSQDGGIPSYEQYF; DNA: TGTGCCAGCAGCCAAGACGGCGGGATCCCTTCCTACGAGCAGTACTTC
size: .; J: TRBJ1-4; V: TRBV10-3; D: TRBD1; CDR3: CAISEGTGSPGTNEKLFF; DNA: TGTGCCATCAGTGAGGGGACAGGATCCCCCGGGACTAATGAAAAACTGTTTTTT
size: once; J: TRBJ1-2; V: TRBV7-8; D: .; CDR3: CASSLPLGGARGYTF; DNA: TGTGCCAGCAGCTTACCACTGGGGGGGGCGCGGGGCTACACCTTC
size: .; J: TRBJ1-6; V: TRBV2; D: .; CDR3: CASSDSAGDNSPLHF; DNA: TGTGCCAGCAGTGACAGTGCGGGGGATAATTCACCCCTCCACTTT
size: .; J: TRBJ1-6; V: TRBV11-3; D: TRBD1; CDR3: CASSFRAGGNSPLHF; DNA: TGTGCCAGCAGCTTCAGGGCAGGGGGAAATTCACCCCTCCACTTT
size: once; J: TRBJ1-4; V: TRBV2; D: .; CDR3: CASRGEGEKLFF; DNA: TGTGCCAGCAGGGGAGAAGGGGAAAAACTGTTTTTT
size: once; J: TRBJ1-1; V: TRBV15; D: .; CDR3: CATSRGAGLLEAFF; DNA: TGTGCCACCAGCAGAGGAGCGGGACTCTTGGAAGCTTTCTTT
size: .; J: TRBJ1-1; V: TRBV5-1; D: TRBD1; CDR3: CASSSGTGVGTEAFF; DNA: TGCGCCAGCAGCTCAGGGACAGGGGTGGGCACTGAAGCTTTCTTT
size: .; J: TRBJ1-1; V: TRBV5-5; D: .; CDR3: CASSPDWVGAKAFF; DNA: TGTGCCAGCAGCCCGGACTGGGTGGGGGCGAAAGCTTTCTTT
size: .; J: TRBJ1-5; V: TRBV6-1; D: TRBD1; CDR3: CASSEINRGYSNQPQHF; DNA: TGTGCCAGCAGTGAGATTAACAGGGGGTATAGCAATCAGCCCCAGCATTTT
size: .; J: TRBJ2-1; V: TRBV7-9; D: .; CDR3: CASSLDSYNEQFF; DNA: TGTGCCAGCAGCTTAGACAGTTACAATGAGCAGTTCTTC
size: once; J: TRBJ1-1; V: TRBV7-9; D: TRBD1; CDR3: CASSLPRAGTGGRTEAFF; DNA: TGTGCCAGCAGCTTACCACGAGCCGGGACAGGGGGGAGGACTGAAGCTTTCTTT
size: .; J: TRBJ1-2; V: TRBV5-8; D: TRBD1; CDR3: CASSPRQGVSSGYTF; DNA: TGTGCCAGCAGCCCGCGCCAGGGGGTCTCGAGTGGCTACACCTTC
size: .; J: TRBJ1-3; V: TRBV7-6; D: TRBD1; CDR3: CASSLGQGLSGNTIYF; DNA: TGTGCCAGCAGCCTAGGACAGGGGCTATCTGGAAACACCATATATTTT
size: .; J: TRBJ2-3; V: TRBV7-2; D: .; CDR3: CASSLEEADTQYF; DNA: TGTGCCAGCAGCTTAGAGGAGGCAGATACGCAGTATTTT
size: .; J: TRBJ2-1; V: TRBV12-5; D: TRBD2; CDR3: CASGLVPFTSGGLNEQFF; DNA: TGTGCTAGTGGTTTGGTACCTTTTACTAGCGGGGGGTTAAATGAGCAGTTCTTC
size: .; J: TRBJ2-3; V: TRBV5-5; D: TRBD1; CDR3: CASTDSTGKAGTQYF; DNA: TGTGCCAGCACTGATTCGACAGGGAAGGCGGGTACGCAGTATTTT
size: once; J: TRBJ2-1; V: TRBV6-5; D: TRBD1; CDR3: CASSYPAGQGGNEQFF; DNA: TGTGCCAGCAGTTACCCGGCGGGACAGGGCGGCAATGAGCAGTTCTTC
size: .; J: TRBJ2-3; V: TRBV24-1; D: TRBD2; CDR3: CATSDPGTSGDSTDTQYF; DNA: TGTGCCACCAGTGATCCGGGGACTAGCGGGGACTCCACAGATACGCAGTATTTT
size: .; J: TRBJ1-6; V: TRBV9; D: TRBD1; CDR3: CASSSGTGTELNSPLHF; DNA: TGTGCCAGCAGCTCCGGTACCGGGACAGAGTTAAATTCACCCCTCCACTTT
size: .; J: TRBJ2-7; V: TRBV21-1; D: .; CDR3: CASLCSYYEQYF; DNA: TGTGCCAGCCTCTGTTCTTACTACGAGCAGTACTTC
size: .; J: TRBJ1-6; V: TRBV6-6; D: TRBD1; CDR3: CASSDGQVRDSPLHF; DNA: TGTGCCAGCAGTGACGGACAGGTTCGTGATTCACCCCTCCACTTT
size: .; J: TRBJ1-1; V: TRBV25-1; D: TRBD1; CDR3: CASSEPSGTGGTEAFF; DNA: TGTGCCAGCAGTGAACCCTCTGGGACAGGGGGGACTGAAGCTTTCTTT
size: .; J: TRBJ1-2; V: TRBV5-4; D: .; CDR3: CASSLQGGNYGYTF; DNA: TGTGCCAGCAGCTTGCAGGGAGGGAACTATGGCTACACCTTC
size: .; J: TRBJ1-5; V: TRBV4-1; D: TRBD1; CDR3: CASSPSTGQGLNQPQHF; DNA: TGCGCCAGCAGCCCCTCCACCGGACAGGGATTAAATCAGCCCCAGCATTTT
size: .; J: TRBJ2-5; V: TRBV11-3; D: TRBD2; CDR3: CASSFTSGGTQYF; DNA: TGTGCCAGCAGCTTTACTAGCGGGGGGACCCAGTACTTC
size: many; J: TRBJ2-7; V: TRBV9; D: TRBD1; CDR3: CASSGKTGVGGYEQYF; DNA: TGTGCCAGCAGCGGAAAGACAGGGGTCGGCGGCTACGAGCAGTACTTC
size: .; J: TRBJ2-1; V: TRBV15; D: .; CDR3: CATSTGAYNEQFF; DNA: TGTGCCACCAGCACAGGGGCTTACAATGAGCAGTTCTTC
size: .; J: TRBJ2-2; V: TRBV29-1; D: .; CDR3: CSVNRAAGELFF; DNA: TGCAGCGTCAACAGGGCAGCCGGGGAGCTGTTTTTT
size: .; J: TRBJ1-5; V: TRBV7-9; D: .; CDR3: CASSPMYGAGQPQHF; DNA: TGTGCCAGCAGCCCGATGTATGGGGCTGGGCAGCCCCAGCATTTT
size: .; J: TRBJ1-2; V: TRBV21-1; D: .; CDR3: CASLSGQGDYGYTF; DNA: TGTGCCAGCCTCTCGGGACAGGGGGACTATGGCTACACCTTC
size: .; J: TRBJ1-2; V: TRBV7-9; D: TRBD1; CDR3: CASSSGTGDYGYTF; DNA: TGTGCCAGCTCCTCCGGGACAGGGGACTATGGCTACACCTTC
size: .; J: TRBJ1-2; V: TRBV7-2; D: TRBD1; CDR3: CASSLAGTGQSYTF; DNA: TGTGCCAGCAGCTTAGCCGGGACAGGGCAAAGCTACACCTTC
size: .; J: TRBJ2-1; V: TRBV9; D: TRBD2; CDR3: CASTRWGGRDEQFF; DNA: TGTGCCAGCACCCGGTGGGGGGGTAGGGATGAGCAGTTCTTC
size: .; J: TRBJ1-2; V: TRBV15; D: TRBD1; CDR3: CATSTETGGGYTF; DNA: TGTGCCACCAGCACCGAGACAGGGGGCGGCTACACCTTC
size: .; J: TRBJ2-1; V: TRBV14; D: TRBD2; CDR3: CASSHPWGGRGNYNEQFF; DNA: TGTGCCAGCAGCCACCCGTGGGGAGGGCGGGGCAACTACAATGAGCAGTTCTTC
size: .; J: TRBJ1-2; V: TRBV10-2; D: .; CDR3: CATGEGNYGYTF; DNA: TGCGCCACCGGCGAGGGCAACTATGGCTACACCTTC
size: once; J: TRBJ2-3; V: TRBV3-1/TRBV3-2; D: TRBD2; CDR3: CASSQGPQRGPTDTQYF; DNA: TGTGCCAGCAGCCAAGGACCCCAGCGGGGACCCACAGATACGCAGTATTTT
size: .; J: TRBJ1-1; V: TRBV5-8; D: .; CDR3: CASSLQQLNTEAFF; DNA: TGTGCCAGCAGCTTACAACAGCTAAACACTGAAGCTTTCTTT
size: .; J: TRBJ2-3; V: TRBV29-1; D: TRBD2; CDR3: CSLAGAGTSGNTDTQYF; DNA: TGCAGCCTCGCGGGGGCCGGGACTAGCGGAAACACAGATACGCAGTATTTT
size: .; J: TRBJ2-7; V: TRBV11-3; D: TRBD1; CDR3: CASSSLEAGGISYEQYF; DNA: TGTGCCAGCAGCTCCCTTGAGGCAGGGGGTATCTCCTACGAGCAGTACTTC
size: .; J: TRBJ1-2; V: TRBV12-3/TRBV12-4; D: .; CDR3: CASSLGRGYGYTF; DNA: TGTGCCAGCAGTTTAGGCAGGGGCTATGGCTACACCTTC
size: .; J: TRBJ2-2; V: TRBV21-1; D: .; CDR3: CASSKVGCTGELFF; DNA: TGTGCCAGCAGCAAAGTGGGCTGCACCGGGGAGCTGTTTTTT
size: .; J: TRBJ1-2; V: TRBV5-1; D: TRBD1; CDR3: CASSLQGARGYTF; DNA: TGCGCCAGCAGCTTACAGGGGGCGCGTGGCTACACCTTC
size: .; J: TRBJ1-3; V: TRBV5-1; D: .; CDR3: CASSLSGSGGSGNTIYF; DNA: TGCGCCAGCAGCTTGTCGGGCAGTGGGGGGTCAGGAAACACCATATATTTT